This is a list of T cell receptor beta chains from one sample in a study of CD8 T cells in ankylosing spondylitis. TCRdb reanalysed the 5' RACE reads using MiXCR and keeps one entry per CDR3 protein. Seen here are under 450,000 distinct CDR3 sequences, 20% to 25% observed once, and the top ten hold roughly 14%. The specimen was blood, either unsorted or a sorted T cell fraction (not recorded which). Receptors originate from a male donor with ankylosing spondylitis or in good health (not recorded which). Each CDR3 is given with its conserved first and last residue. Fields, in order: J gene, clone size, V gene, D gene, CDR3 protein, CDR3 DNA. The D gene is left open where the match is weak. Clone size, where shown, is once, few, many, or a class for clones that have expanded.

>TRBJ1-2|few|TRBV29-1|TRBD1
CSVDRGPYGYTF
TGCAGCGTGGACAGGGGGCCTTATGGCTACACCTTC
>TRBJ2-2|few|TRBV12-3/TRBV12-4|-
CASSSLMGNTGELFF
TGTGCCAGCAGTTCTCTTATGGGGAACACCGGGGAGCTGTTTTTT
>TRBJ1-1|-|TRBV5-5|TRBD1
CASSHPDRVGTEAFF
TGTGCCAGCAGCCACCCCGACAGGGTGGGCACTGAAGCTTTCTTT
>TRBJ2-7|-|TRBV4-2|TRBD2
CASSQASGPYEQYF
TGTGCCAGCAGCCAAGCTAGCGGTCCCTACGAGCAGTACTTC
>TRBJ2-7|-|TRBV7-9|-
CASSIISSNEQYF
TGTGCCAGCAGCATTATTTCAAGTAACGAGCAGTACTTC
>TRBJ2-2|few|TRBV18|TRBD1
CASSPNRGTNTGELFF
TGTGCCAGCTCACCCAACAGGGGGACGAACACCGGGGAGCTGTTTTTT
>TRBJ2-3|-|TRBV14|TRBD1
CASSQGDRVPDTQYF
TGTGCCAGCAGCCAGGGGGACAGGGTGCCAGATACGCAGTATTTT
>TRBJ2-5|few|TRBV28|-
CASSSRPSAETQYF
TGTGCCAGCAGTTCCCGACCGTCGGCGGAGACCCAGTACTTC
>TRBJ1-5|-|TRBV7-3|-
CASSLGLNQPQHF
TGTGCCAGCAGCTTAGGGCTCAATCAGCCCCAGCATTTT
>TRBJ1-1|-|TRBV11-2|-
CASSLLSTPMNTEAFF
TGTGCCAGCAGCCTACTTTCGACACCGATGAACACTGAAGCTTTCTTT
>TRBJ2-1|-|TRBV3-1|-
CASSQETGPSYNEQFF
TGTGCCAGCAGCCAAGAAACAGGGCCCTCCTACAATGAACAGTTCTTC
>TRBJ2-1|-|TRBV7-8|TRBD2
CASSSPRLAPNEQFF
TGTGCCAGCAGCTCTCCCAGACTAGCCCCCAATGAGCAGTTCTTC
>TRBJ1-2|few|TRBV3-1|-
CASSQDWEGNYGYTF
TGTGCCAGCAGCCAAGATTGGGAGGGCAACTATGGCTACACCTTC
>TRBJ1-1|few|TRBV20-1|-
CSARSRVNTEAFF
TGCAGTGCTAGGAGCAGGGTGAACACTGAAGCTTTCTTT
>TRBJ2-1|few|TRBV9|TRBD1
CASSVAWDRGYNEQFF
TGTGCCAGCAGCGTAGCTTGGGACAGAGGGTACAATGAGCAGTTCTTC
>TRBJ2-2|few|TRBV7-9|-
CASSLVGHNTGELFF
TGTGCCAGCAGCTTAGTTGGCCATAACACCGGGGAGCTGTTTTTT
>TRBJ2-5|-|TRBV12-3/TRBV12-4|-
CASSLGIQETQYF
TGTGCCAGCAGTTTAGGGATCCAAGAGACCCAGTACTTC
>TRBJ2-7|-|TRBV29-1|-
CSVLDSPRGEQYF
TGCAGCGTACTGGACAGCCCGAGGGGGGAGCAGTACTTC
>TRBJ1-4|-|TRBV4-1|TRBD1
CASSQFGQGDRVFEKLFF
TGCGCCAGCAGCCAATTCGGGCAGGGGGACAGGGTGTTTGAAAAACTGTTTTTT
>TRBJ1-2|-|TRBV3-1|-
CASSQEAGYGYTF
TGTGCCAGCAGCCAAGAGGCAGGGTATGGCTACACCTTC
>TRBJ2-7|many|TRBV3-1|-
CASSQGREQYF
TGTGCCAGCAGCCAAGGACGTGAGCAGTACTTC
>TRBJ2-2|once|TRBV7-9|TRBD1
CASTPVGTGVSGELFF
TGTGCCAGCACCCCCGTCGGGACAGGGGTTTCCGGGGAGCTGTTTTTT
>TRBJ2-4|-|TRBV5-6|TRBD1
CASSSLDRVLYF
TGTGCCAGCAGCTCTTTGGACAGGGTTTTGTACTTC
>TRBJ2-1|-|TRBV25-1|-
CASSNEGGGVYNEQFF
TGTGCCAGCAGTAACGAGGGCGGGGGCGTCTACAATGAGCAGTTCTTC
>TRBJ2-5|few|TRBV28|-
CASTTLGGQWKTQYF
TGTGCCAGCACCACGTTGGGGGGACAGTGGAAGACCCAGTACTTC
>TRBJ2-3|-|TRBV7-9|TRBD1
CASSPRDRGPTDTQYF
TGTGCCAGCAGCCCCCGGGACAGGGGTCCCACAGATACGCAGTATTTT
>TRBJ2-1|few|TRBV29-1|TRBD1
CSLRGAGGDEQFF
TGCAGCTTAAGGGGGGCAGGGGGCGATGAGCAGTTCTTC